This TCR beta chain was captured by sequencing in a study of T-cell memory formation after mild COVID-19. Study-level information: TCR clustering was largely donor specific.

The sample holds a few counts of this clonotype. The V and J ends lost 6 bases and 5 bases, in that order; junction bases with no gene match: 6. This CDR3 contains 14 residues. TCRdb independently ran MiXCR on the 5' RACE reads; one entry per CDR3 protein. The sample yields 250,000 to 300,000 distinct CDR3 sequences, around 15% seen once. This chain connects TRBV12-3 or TRBV12-4 to TRBJ2-5; 10 bases fit TRBD1. This receptor was identified in a man aged 18-30 years who had mild COVID-19 (a few samples of this study predate the infection). Cell type and time point are not known. The material sequenced was PBMCs or a T cell subset sorted from them (not recorded which). The CDR3 region has the DNA TGTGCCAGCAGGGGAGACAGGGGGCGGGAGACCCAGTACTTC. Residues: CASRGDRGRETQYF.